These T cell receptor beta chains were read from a single sample in a study of T cell responses to AZD1222 COVID-19 vaccine. Assay used: immunoSEQ multiplex PCR; TCRdb lists only in-frame clones, some missing. The sample lists roughly 100,000 clones; 75% to 95% were seen once. The sample was peripheral blood, taken on day 0 of AZD1222 vaccination. Source of these receptors: an adult in good health. CDR3s include the opening cysteine and the closing phenylalanine or tryptophan. Each record gives: CDR3 protein, J gene, CDR3 length, D gene, V gene. A D gene is named only where the DNA matches it firmly.

CDR3aa: CASSPGTVATNEKLFF
j_gene: TRBJ1-4
len: 16
d_gene: TRBD1
v_gene: TRBV18

CDR3aa: CASTPGQTNEKLFF
j_gene: TRBJ1-4
len: 14
d_gene: -
v_gene: TRBV28

CDR3aa: CAWSGQGARYGYTF
j_gene: TRBJ1-2
len: 14
d_gene: TRBD1
v_gene: TRBV30

CDR3aa: CASRRGGLGTEAFF
j_gene: TRBJ1-1
len: 14
d_gene: -
v_gene: TRBV5-1

CDR3aa: CASSHIPRTDPKGNTIYF
j_gene: TRBJ1-3
len: 18
d_gene: -
v_gene: TRBV28

CDR3aa: CADKIGTSLDEQFF
j_gene: TRBJ2-1
len: 14
d_gene: TRBD2
v_gene: TRBV2

CDR3aa: CSVGPAGGGETQYF
j_gene: TRBJ2-5
len: 14
d_gene: TRBD2
v_gene: TRBV29-1

CDR3aa: CASSSVGGMLGYTF
j_gene: TRBJ1-2
len: 14
d_gene: -
v_gene: TRBV7-2

CDR3aa: CASSLGGSSTDTQYF
j_gene: TRBJ2-3
len: 15
d_gene: -
v_gene: TRBV27

CDR3aa: CASSLAGRGGYNEQFF
j_gene: TRBJ2-1
len: 16
d_gene: -
v_gene: TRBV5-1

CDR3aa: CASSLIGNWGNQPQHF
j_gene: TRBJ1-5
len: 16
d_gene: -
v_gene: TRBV28

CDR3aa: CASSLTLAEGTGELFF
j_gene: TRBJ2-2
len: 16
d_gene: TRBD2
v_gene: TRBV5-1

CDR3aa: CASSFSQNYEQYF
j_gene: TRBJ2-7
len: 13
d_gene: -
v_gene: TRBV12-3/TRBV12-4

CDR3aa: CAWKAQGNTEAFF
j_gene: TRBJ1-1
len: 13
d_gene: -
v_gene: TRBV30

CDR3aa: CASSRGASGGISGNTIYF
j_gene: TRBJ1-3
len: 18
d_gene: -
v_gene: TRBV7-6

CDR3aa: CASSLRGTDLLSSYEQYF
j_gene: TRBJ2-7
len: 18
d_gene: -
v_gene: TRBV5-6

CDR3aa: CASSLQGPSTDTQYF
j_gene: TRBJ2-3
len: 15
d_gene: -
v_gene: TRBV7-2

CDR3aa: CASSLAGQPQHF
j_gene: TRBJ1-5
len: 12
d_gene: -
v_gene: TRBV7-2

CDR3aa: CAWRTTGGENEKLFF
j_gene: TRBJ1-4
len: 15
d_gene: TRBD1
v_gene: TRBV30

CDR3aa: CASTAGPQGGGYTF
j_gene: TRBJ1-2
len: 14
d_gene: -
v_gene: TRBV5-4

CDR3aa: CATSDSTSGATSSYNEQFF
j_gene: TRBJ2-1
len: 19
d_gene: TRBD2
v_gene: TRBV24-1

CDR3aa: CASSSSSTDSGTYTQYF
j_gene: TRBJ2-3
len: 17
d_gene: TRBD2
v_gene: TRBV18

CDR3aa: CASSYSTSGSSEQYF
j_gene: TRBJ2-7
len: 15
d_gene: TRBD2
v_gene: TRBV6-2/TRBV6-3

CDR3aa: CASGTQNTGELFF
j_gene: TRBJ2-2
len: 13
d_gene: -
v_gene: TRBV10-2

CDR3aa: CASSTFRTEAFF
j_gene: TRBJ1-1
len: 12
d_gene: -
v_gene: TRBV5-6

CDR3aa: CASTESAKRSGANVLTF
j_gene: TRBJ2-6
len: 17
d_gene: -
v_gene: TRBV5-6